This T cell receptor (beta chain) originates from a study of blood T cell repertoires in COVID-19. Background on the study: Specimens from acute and convalescent COVID-19 originated in the United States, Italy and Spain.

Profiled with immunoSEQ multiplex PCR; TCRdb holds only in-frame clones, not every one. This table holds 200,000 to 300,000 clones, around four fifths found once. Comment on this clone: Within the sample, other DNA sequences also encode this same CDR3.

Input material: peripheral blood. This TCR came from a woman aged 60 to 75 with active or convalescent COVID-19.

The CDR3 bases are TGTGCCAGTACTCGGGGACACCTCTCTGGAAACACCATATATTTT. It specifies CASTRGHLSGNTIYF. The chain joins TRBV19 to TRBJ1-3; D perhaps matches TRBD1 (6 bases). The CDR3 totals 15 residues. Germline CDR1 is LNHDA and CDR2 is SQIVND (reference sequence). With 7 bases removed from V and 0 bases from J, the gap between germline ends came to 13 bases.